This T cell receptor beta chain was observed in a study of cytomegalovirus exposure and HLA in healthy donors (TCRdb year 2017). Some background on the complete study: An earlier analysis of approximately 640 of the donors reported 250 to 350 Gb of sequence data and 120 million or so unique TCR beta sequences from 150 million to 200 million T cells. Roughly 320 gigabases of sequencing data and around 85 million unique TCR sequences made up an early release that covered over 550 HLA-typed donors. Of the 398 genotyped donors, around 81% fell in the genetic ancestry cluster associated with self-reported Caucasian donors. The study was designed to test whether signatures of past pathogen exposure could be identified by cataloging public T cell receptors. Using immunosequencing, the study profiled T cell repertoires from around 670 subjects and related those repertoires to cytomegalovirus serostatus. Besides the first cohort of some 670 subjects, a separate validation cohort made up of roughly 120 different subjects was used. To predict cytomegalovirus infection status, the study brought together high-throughput TCR immunosequencing, statistical association of individual TCRs with disease status, and machine learning. A later analysis re-analyzed previously published TCR beta repertoires from about 730 donors and added high-resolution HLA genotyping to study TCR occurrence patterns. The later analysis used no new phenotypic data to find candidate immune exposures, relying instead on TCR beta sequences and their occurrence across donors. To decide whether each TCR beta V gene segment behaved as functional or pseudogenic, an earlier analysis of some 540 of the donors relied on high-throughput TCR beta sequencing. Alongside the repertoire data, information on donor age, sex, ethnicity and CMV serostatus was compiled. A later genetic analysis took genome-wide SNP genotypes for about 55% of the 666 donors and used that subset as a discovery cohort. All discovery cohort repertoires had been generated on a single sequencing platform. Class I and class II HLA loci were covered by the typing at four-digit resolution. The number of donors typed differed by locus, with about 629-640 for A, B, C, DRB1 and DQB1, roughly 520 for DQA1, 600 to 610 for DPA1, and approximately 470 for DPB1. Because of strong linkage in the cohort, roughly five DR-DQ haplotypes were treated as single units for association and clustering. Among about 390 genotyped donors of the cohort, an average of about 240,000 unique TCR beta nucleotide sequences were sequenced per donor, roughly 20% of them non-productive. Results the study describes overall, beyond this receptor: In an earlier analysis of around 600 of the donors, most TCR beta V segments were observed in productive rearrangements about 90% or about 30% of the time, broadly matching IMGT annotations. Across donors, most TCR sequences were observed very rarely, whereas some public TCRs were present in many individuals. V-gene and J-gene trimming of TCR beta chains was associated with a missense DCLRE1C variant in a later genetic analysis, and the association was replicated in an independent cohort. In vitro tests confirmed that three of the cytomegalovirus-associated TCR beta chains recognize cytomegalovirus antigens. Compared with equally common non-associated chains, HLA-associated TCR beta chains in a later analysis were more clonally expanded and had lower generation probabilities. The study listed 164 TCR beta chains as associated with cytomegalovirus. Because counts were too low, seventeen rarely observed V segments, including chromosome 9 orphons, were excluded from the earlier analysis of roughly 580 of the donors. At a false discovery rate of 0.05, a later analysis linked 16,951 TCR beta sequences to specific HLA alleles. Presence/absence analyses assumed roughly uniform sequencing depth across donors, an assumption that may not hold. A later genetic analysis reported fewer N-insertions in productive TCRs among donors in an Asian-associated ancestry cluster than the approximately 670-donor mean. Linkage disequilibrium might explain the correlated functional status among segregating V segments, but an unknown experimental factor could not be ruled out. In a later analysis, the rate of TCR association differed among HLA loci, with DRB1 alleles having the most associated TCRs and HLA-C alleles having the fewest. HLA typing was unavailable for some donors at each locus, so association tests used only the typed subset. A cluster of highly shared sequence variants was judged likely to represent a technical artifact of the sequencing pipeline. This cohort had only TCR beta chains sequenced, and the lack of alpha or paired-chain data limited which features could be detected. A further reported finding was that TCR beta sequences accurately predicted the HLA-A and HLA-B alleles for most subjects in the first cohort. A later analysis reported that several top co-occurrence clusters appeared linked to parvovirus B19, influenza, CMV and Epstein-Barr virus. Immune exposure information for the cohort was limited to CMV serostatus. When HLA alleles, especially DR and DQ, strongly co-occurred, attributing TCR associations to individual alleles was difficult. Some IMGT-functional V segments, including TRBV6-2 and TRBV6-3, could not be told apart with the 87-base-pair reads, so those segments were excluded. In a later analysis, most CMV-associated TCR beta chains were found to appear HLA-restricted, with HLA associations seemingly driven largely by CMV exposure. The classifier was reported to diagnose cytomegalovirus status with high specificity and sensitivity in both the original and validation cohorts. The authors suggested that the approach could potentially be generalized to other disease states and immunological phenotypes.

On this clone: There is no known antigen for this receptor. A read error may account for a junction end that differs from germline.

The cohort consisted of some 670 healthy bone marrow donors. At the time of sampling, all cohort members were nominally healthy, though unrecorded immune exposures were likely present. The donor tested CMV seropositive and was one of the 289 seropositive cohort members. Every donor gave a peripheral blood sample, and the peripheral blood mononuclear cells from that sample were used for TCR beta sequencing. The Qiagen DNeasy Blood Extraction Kit was used to extract genomic DNA from the blood cell samples. The protocol used for the library was the immunoSEQ multiplex PCR assay. For the multiplex PCR, a mixture combining 60 forward primers for TCR Vbeta segments and 13 reverse primers for TCR Jbeta segments was used. The CDR3 region of rearranged TCR beta genes was amplified from genomic DNA by a multiplex PCR assay. The Illumina HiSeq System was used to sequence the amplified TCR beta libraries as 87-base-pair reads. As for the authors' bioinformatics: A later analysis counted around 72 million unique TCR beta chains across the 700 or so repertoires, and around 12 million of these chains were shared by at least two donors. Raw reads were error-corrected and collapsed into unique sequences with a nearest-neighbor algorithm that merged closely related sequences to remove PCR and sequencing errors. Alignment of CDR3 sequences to IMGT reference sequences was used to assign V, D and J gene segments. For a sequence to be retained, at least a six-nucleotide match to both a V gene segment and a J gene segment was required. Rearrangements were classified as productive when the CDR3 lacked stop codons and remained in frame with V and J, and all other rearrangements were classified as non-productive. Following IMGT convention, CDR3 was defined as the stretch from the second conserved V-encoded cysteine up to the conserved J-encoded phenylalanine. Sequences without an unambiguous match to a single V gene segment were excluded from the earlier analysis of approximately 560 of the donors. An earlier analysis of about 590 of the donors classified V segments as functional when productive rearrangements were above 56.7% and as segregating when the standard deviation between donors was above 5%. A statistical classification framework was built for diagnosing cytomegalovirus status from the catalog of TCR beta chain sequences. A later analysis assigned V and J genes by comparing TCR nucleotide sequences with IMGT/GENE-DB human TR gene sequences. Using the TCRdist pipeline, a later analysis assigned CDR3 sequences along with most-parsimonious VDJ recombination scenarios. In a later analysis, each TCR beta chain was defined by its CDR3 amino acid sequence together with its V-gene family, and reads without a unique V-gene family were excluded. In a later analysis, 450 to 600 highly shared, low-generation-probability nucleotide sequences were removed to address suspected cross-contamination and a sequencing artifact. A later analysis calculated a clonal expansion index for each public chain from normalized within-repertoire ranks of inferred template counts. In a later analysis, generation probabilities were computed with a VDJ recombination model fitted to out-of-frame rearrangements, and the resulting probabilities were checked against IGoR. Hypergeometric tests were used in a later analysis to score TCR-TCR, TCR-HLA and TCR-CMV co-occurrence, with a repertoire-size bias correction applied to the TCR pairs. False discovery rates were estimated in a later analysis by permuting HLA or CMV assignments 20 times. In a later analysis, co-occurring TCRs were grouped using DBSCAN, and TCRdist sequence similarity was added for clustering within HLA-allele-positive subsets. For co-occurrence clustering, repertoires with fewer than 30,000 or more than 120,000 public chains were excluded, along with four to six repertoires with anomalous nucleotide sharing. TCRdb's version of the immuneACCESS table is confined to in-frame rearrangements and falls short of the full clone set. An unresolved V gene accounts for under half of the shortfall where checked; the remainder is of unknown origin. From that table come the V and J calls and clone size; the DNA was used to work out D and trimming. Counted in this sample were 33,000 or so clones; approximately 79% of them appeared once. In total, the top ten clones hold 7.5% to 8.5% of the sample.

From the cysteine through the phenylalanine, the CDR3 covers 15 amino acids. Only CDR3 DNA remains: 45 bases, in frame from the first base. Per the germline V gene (reference sequence), SEHNR is the CDR1 and FQNEAQ is the CDR2. The V and J genes are TRBV7-9 and TRBJ2-2, with no confidently assigned D gene. The sample consisted of PBMCs. This receptor was obtained from a young woman in good health and CMV-seropositive. The CDR3 loop reads CSSSSSRPNTGELFF. The DNA reads TGTTCCAGCAGCAGTAGCAGACCGAACACCGGGGAGCTGTTTTTT.